The source of this T cell receptor (beta chain) is a study of T cells in Graves' hyperthyroidism and ophthalmopathy. V was pared by 6 bases and J by 1 base, with 5 bases of the junction left unmatched. Germline CDR1 is SNHLY and CDR2 is FYNNEI. The CDR3 is 14 residues long. RNA transcripts served as the template for amplifying TCR beta CDR3 regions. The HTBI primer set served for first-round RT-PCR of the TCR CDR3. TCRdb reanalysed the multiplex PCR reads using MiXCR and keeps one entry per CDR3 protein. This repertoire shows around 690,000 distinct CDR3 sequences, 17% found once; its top ten account for around 15%. A lack of ophthalmopathy progression within 18 months defined stable Graves' hyperthyroidism. Hyperthyroidism, newly diagnosed and lasting under 2 months, affected patients aged 18 to 65. Clinical symptoms, serum thyroxine and TRAb, thyroid ultrasound and orbital computed tomography together formed the diagnostic basis.

This clonotype has at least ten counts. The chain joins TRBV2 to TRBJ1-1; 7 nucleotides line up with TRBD1. Source material: blood. The receptor comes from a man aged 45-60 years with Graves' hyperthyroidism. Written as DNA, the CDR3 is TGTGCCAGCAGGACAGGGTCCCGGAACACTGAAGCTTTCTTT. It codes for CASRTGSRNTEAFF. Variable domain in full (rest from reference TRBV2 and TRBJ1-1): EPEVTQTPSHQVTQMGQEVILRCVPISNHLYFYWYRQILGQKVEFLVSFYNNEISEKSEIFDDQFSVERPDGSNFTLKIRSTKLEDSAMYFCASRTGSRNTEAFFGQGTRLTVV.